Described below is a single T cell receptor beta chain sequence and its context. The sample originates from a study of shared clonotypes between healthy human individuals. Over several immunoSEQ plates, each subset's genomic DNA was distributed in even portions. TCRdb keeps only in-frame clones here, not all; method: immunoSEQ multiplex PCR. Of over a million clones in the sample, approximately 80% were seen once. This receptor was identified in a man in his late teens or twenties in good health. Some clones in this sample may be carry-over from other donors' samples. The sample consisted of memory CD4+ T cells from PBMCs. The subset is: CD45RA-negative fraction.

The CDR3 sequence is CASSLVGSDPGYTF. The CDR3 DNA reads TGTGCCAGCAGCTTGGTAGGGTCAGACCCGGGCTACACCTTC. The rearrangement uses TRBV5-6 and TRBJ1-2; D not certain. CDR1 is SGHDT, CDR2 YYEEEE, per germline. The CDR3 extends over 14 amino acids. V lost 0 bases, J lost 8 bases, and 14 bases lay in between.